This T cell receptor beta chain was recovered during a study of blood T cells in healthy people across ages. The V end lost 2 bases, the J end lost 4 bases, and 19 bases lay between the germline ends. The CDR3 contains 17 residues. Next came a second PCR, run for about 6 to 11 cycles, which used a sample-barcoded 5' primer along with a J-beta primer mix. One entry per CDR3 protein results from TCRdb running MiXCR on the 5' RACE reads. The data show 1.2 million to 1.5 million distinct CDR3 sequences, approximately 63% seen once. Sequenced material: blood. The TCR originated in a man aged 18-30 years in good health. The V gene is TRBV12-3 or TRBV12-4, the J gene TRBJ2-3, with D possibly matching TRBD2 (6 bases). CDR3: CASSLRPGSNHPDTQYF. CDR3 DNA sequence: TGTGCCAGCAGTTTAAGGCCCGGGAGCAACCATCCAGATACGCAGTATTTT.